The sequence of this T cell receptor (beta chain) was determined in a study of monozygotic twins with inflammatory bowel disease. Germline V gene sequence: CDR1 SNHLY, CDR2 FYNNEI. CDR3 size: 12 residues. Study-wide results and caveats: TCRbeta inverse Simpson diversity was decreased in IBD patients versus healthy co-twins. Since immunosuppressive treatments differed, patient repertoires may have gained added variability. The analysis failed to separate different T cell subtypes.

Details on this clonotype: Antigen: not known.

There were eight separate reactions per sample in which cDNA was made. TCRdb re-called the 5' RACE reads and shows each CDR3 protein once, DNA omitted. The sample has around 200,000 distinct CDR3 sequences. This TCR was sampled from a human donor with ulcerative colitis or Crohn's disease, or a healthy co-twin of an affected twin (not recorded which). The chain uses TRBV2 and TRBJ2-1. The sample comprised blood. Here the CDR3 reads CASSENYNEQFF.